The 11 T cell receptor beta chains presented below share a single source sample, sequenced in a study of regulatory T cells. Study results and limitations: In CD3G-deficient patients, conventional CD4+ T cells were enriched for hydrophobic CDR3 residues at positions 6 and 7.

Amplification used 52 TRBV primers and 13 TRBJ primers. Assay: immunoSEQ multiplex PCR; the TCRdb copy retains only in-frame clones and omits some. The sample consists of some 31,000 clones, about 93% of them appearing once. Their recognized antigens are unknown. The sequenced sample was conventional CD4+ T cells sorted from blood. Receptor source: a child aged 2 to 10 with CD3G deficiency.

V gene TRBV5-1 combines with J gene TRBJ2-5; D call uncertain. Between the trimmed V and J ends, which lost 5 bases and 2 bases, there was a span of 16 bases. This CDR3 has 15 residues. CDR1 and CDR2 (germline): SGHRS, YFSETQ. The chain's CDR3 is CASSRAGAPQETQYF. CDR3 nucleotide sequence: TGCGCCAGCAGTAGGGCCGGTGCCCCACAAGAGACCCAGTACTTC.

The CDR3 reads CASSLGQGAGNEQFF. The CDR3 nucleotides read TGCGCCAGCAGCCTTGGACAGGGGGCAGGCAATGAGCAGTTCTTC. The chain combines TRBV5-1 with TRBJ2-1, with 11 bases identical to TRBD1. Germline values: CDR1 SGHRS, CDR2 YFSETQ. This CDR3 is built from 15 residues. The V segment lost 4 bases and the J segment 6 bases; nucleotides outside the gene matches: 6.

The CDR3 sequence: CASSGLGTEAFF. CDR3 nucleotides: TGTGCCAGCTCAGGATTAGGCACTGAAGCTTTCTTT. V and J are TRBV19 and TRBJ1-1, with D uncertain. The V gene's germline CDR1 is LNHDA and CDR2 SQIVND (reference sequence). CDR3 length: 12 amino acids. V shed 9 bases and J shed 4 bases, with 12 bases lying between them.

The rearrangement uses TRBV6-1 and TRBJ2-7, with a possible D match to TRBD2 (6 bases). Germline lookup yields CDR1 MNHNS and CDR2 SASEGT. The CDR3 has 14 amino acids. Trimming took off 6 bases at V and 2 bases at J, with 14 bases between the two ends. The CDR3 is CASRRGLVTYEQYF. The CDR3 DNA reads as TGTGCCAGCAGACGGGGGTTGGTTACCTACGAGCAGTACTTC.

The chain employs TRBV5-1 and TRBJ2-7; the D call may be TRBD1 or TRBD2 (5 bases each). From germline, CDR1 is SGHRS and CDR2 YFSETQ. V was pared by 4 bases and J by 0 bases, with 11 bases between. This CDR3 comprises 14 residues. CDR3 sequence (DNA): TGCGCCAGCAGCCGGGACGGAGACTCCTACGAGCAGTACTTC. Translated: CASSRDGDSYEQYF.

The chain joins TRBV5-1 to TRBJ1-2; TRBD1 matches at 12 bases. Germline CDR1 and CDR2: SGHRS and YFSETQ. The CDR3 contains 14 residues. V lost 0 bases to trimming and J lost 8 bases; unmatched junction nucleotides: 2. Here the CDR3 DNA reads TGCGCCAGCAGCTTGGCCGGGACAGGGGGCGGCTACACCTTC. Protein sequence: CASSLAGTGGGYTF.

The chain joins TRBV6-1 to TRBJ1-1, with D hard to call. The CDR3 has 15 amino acids. V lost 9 bases to trimming and J lost 2 bases, with 19 bases between them. Looked up from germline, CDR1 is MNHNS and CDR2 is SASEGT. CDR3 residues: CASARIAGRNTEAFF. In nucleotides, the CDR3 is TGTGCCAGTGCAAGAATCGCGGGTCGTAACACTGAAGCTTTCTTT.

V gene TRBV6-5 combines with J gene TRBJ2-7; TRBD2 aligns across 11 bases. V was clipped by 5 bases and J by 4 bases; unmatched bases: 4. Germline V CDR1 and CDR2: MNHEY, SVGAGI. This CDR3 comprises 14 residues. The CDR3 bases are TGTGCCAGCAGTCCTTCTAGCGGGAGGTACGAGCAGTACTTC. Protein: CASSPSSGRYEQYF.

This chain connects TRBV10-3 to TRBJ2-5; weak D call: TRBD2 (6 bases). The J call is uncertain, as TRBJ2-7 better fits the DNA end. In germline, CDR1 is ENHRY, CDR2 SYGVKD. The CDR3 has 15 residues. The CDR3 coding sequence is TGTGCCATCAGCGGGAGACTAGGGACCCACGGCGAGCAGTACTTC. Residues: CAISGRLGTHGEQYF.

The chain is built from TRBV7-8 and TRBJ1-5; tentatively, D is TRBD1 (6 bases). Germline-derived CDR1 and CDR2 are SGHVS and FQNEAQ. CDR3 length: 16 amino acids. V lost 4 bases to trimming and J lost 3 bases, with 16 bases between them. The CDR3 nucleotides are TGTGCCAGCAGCTCCGAACCCCGGGGGGCCAATCAGCCCCAGCATTTT. Amino acids: CASSSEPRGANQPQHF.

The chain is built from TRBV7-8 and TRBJ2-5; D is uncertain. This CDR3 contains 14 residues. Per the germline V gene, CDR1 is SGHVS and CDR2 is FQNEAQ. V lost 5 bases to trimming and J lost 0 bases, with 10 bases between them. The CDR3 DNA sequence: TGTGCCAGCAGCCGAGGCGCGTACCAAGAGACCCAGTACTTC. Translating it yields CASSRGAYQETQYF.